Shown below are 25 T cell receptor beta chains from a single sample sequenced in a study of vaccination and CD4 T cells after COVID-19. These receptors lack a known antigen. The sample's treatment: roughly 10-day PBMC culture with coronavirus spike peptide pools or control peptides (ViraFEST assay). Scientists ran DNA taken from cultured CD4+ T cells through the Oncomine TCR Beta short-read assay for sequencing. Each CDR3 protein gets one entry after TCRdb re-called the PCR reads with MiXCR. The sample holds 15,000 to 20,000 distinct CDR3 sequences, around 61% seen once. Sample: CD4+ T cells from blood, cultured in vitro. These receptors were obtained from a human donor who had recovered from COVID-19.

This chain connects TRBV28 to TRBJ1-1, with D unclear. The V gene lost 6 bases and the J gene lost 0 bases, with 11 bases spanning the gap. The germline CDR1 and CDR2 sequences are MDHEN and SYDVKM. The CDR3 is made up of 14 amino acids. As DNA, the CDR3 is TGTGCCAGCAGCCTTATCGGGGTGAACACTGAAGCTTTCTTT. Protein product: CASSLIGVNTEAFF. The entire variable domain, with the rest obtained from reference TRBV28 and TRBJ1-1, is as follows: DVKVTQSSRYLVKRTGEKVFLECVQDMDHENMFWYRQDPGLGLRLIYFSYDVKMKEKGDIPEGYSVSREKKERFSLILESASTNQTSMYLCASSLIGVNTEAFFGQGTRLTVV.

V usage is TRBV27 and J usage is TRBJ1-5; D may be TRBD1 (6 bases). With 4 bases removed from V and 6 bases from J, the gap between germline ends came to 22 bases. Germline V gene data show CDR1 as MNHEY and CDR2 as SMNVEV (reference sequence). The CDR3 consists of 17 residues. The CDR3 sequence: CASSSLSIGTRGQPQHF. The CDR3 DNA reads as TGTGCCAGCAGTTCCCTTTCAATAGGGACAAGGGGTCAGCCCCAGCATTTT.

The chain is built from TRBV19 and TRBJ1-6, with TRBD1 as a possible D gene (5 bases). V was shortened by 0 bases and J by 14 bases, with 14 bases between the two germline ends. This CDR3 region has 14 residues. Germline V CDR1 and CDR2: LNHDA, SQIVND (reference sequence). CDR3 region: CASSIEKTAPSLHF. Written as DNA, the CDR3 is TGTGCCAGTAGTATAGAAAAGACAGCGCCTTCCCTCCACTTT.

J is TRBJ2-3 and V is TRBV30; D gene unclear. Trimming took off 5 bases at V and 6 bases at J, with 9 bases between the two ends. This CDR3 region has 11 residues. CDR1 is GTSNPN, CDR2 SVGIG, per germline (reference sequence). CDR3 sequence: CAWGFLDTQYF. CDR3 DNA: TGTGCCTGGGGGTTTTTGGATACGCAGTATTTT.

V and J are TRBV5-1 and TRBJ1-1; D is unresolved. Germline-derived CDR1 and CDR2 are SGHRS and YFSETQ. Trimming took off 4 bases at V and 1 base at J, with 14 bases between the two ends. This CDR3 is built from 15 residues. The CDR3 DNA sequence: TGCGCCAGCAGCGCCAATAGGGCTTCGAACACTGAAGCTTTCTTT. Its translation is CASSANRASNTEAFF.

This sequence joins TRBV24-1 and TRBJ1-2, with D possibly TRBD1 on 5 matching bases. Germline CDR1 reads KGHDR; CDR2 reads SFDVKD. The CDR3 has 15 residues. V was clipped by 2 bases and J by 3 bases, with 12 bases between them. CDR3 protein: CATSDSRQFHYGYTF. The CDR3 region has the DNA TGTGCCACCAGTGATTCCCGACAGTTCCACTATGGCTACACCTTC.

In DNA, the CDR3 is TGTGCCAGTAGTTCCTACACGGGGAACTATGGCTACACCTTC. Its translation: CASSSYTGNYGYTF. V gene TRBV19 combines with J gene TRBJ1-2; D ambiguous. The CDR3 loop spans 14 amino acids. The V and J ends lost 5 bases and 2 bases respectively, with 12 bases between them. Germline V gives CDR1 LNHDA, CDR2 SQIVND (reference sequence).

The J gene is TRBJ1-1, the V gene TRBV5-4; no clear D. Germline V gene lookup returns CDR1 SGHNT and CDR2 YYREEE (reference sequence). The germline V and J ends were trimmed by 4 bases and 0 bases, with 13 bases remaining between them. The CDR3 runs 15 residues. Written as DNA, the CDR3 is TGTGCCAGCAGCCCCTTCGGCCCCATGAACACTGAAGCTTTCTTT. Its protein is CASSPFGPMNTEAFF.

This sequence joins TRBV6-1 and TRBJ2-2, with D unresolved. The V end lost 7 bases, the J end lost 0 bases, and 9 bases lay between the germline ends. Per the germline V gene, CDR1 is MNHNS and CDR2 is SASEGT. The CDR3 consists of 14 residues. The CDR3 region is CASKKGANTGELFF. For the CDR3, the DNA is TGTGCCAGCAAAAAGGGTGCGAACACCGGGGAGCTGTTTTTT.

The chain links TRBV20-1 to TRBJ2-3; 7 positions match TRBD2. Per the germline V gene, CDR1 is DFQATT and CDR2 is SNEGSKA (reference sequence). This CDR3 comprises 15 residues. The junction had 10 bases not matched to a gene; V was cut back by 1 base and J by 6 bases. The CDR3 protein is CSARVDAGEADTQYF. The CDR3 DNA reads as TGCAGTGCTAGAGTTGACGCGGGGGAGGCCGATACGCAGTATTTT.

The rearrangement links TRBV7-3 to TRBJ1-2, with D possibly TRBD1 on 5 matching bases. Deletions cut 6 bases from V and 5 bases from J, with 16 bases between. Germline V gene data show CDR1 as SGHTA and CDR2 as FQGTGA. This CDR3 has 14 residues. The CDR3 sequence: CASRRDRRVYGYTF. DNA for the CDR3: TGTGCCAGCAGACGGGACCGGAGGGTATATGGCTACACCTTC. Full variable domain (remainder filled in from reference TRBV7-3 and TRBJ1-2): GAGVSQTPSNKVTEKGKYVELRCDPISGHTALYWYRQSLGQGPEFLIYFQGTGAADDSGLPNDRFFAVRPEGSVSTLKIQRTERGDSAVYLCASRRDRRVYGYTFGSGTRLTVV.

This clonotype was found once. The CDR3 region has the DNA TGTGCCAGCAGCCAAGATGGACTAGCGGGAGGAATAGGGAACACCGGGGAGCTGTTTTTT. It codes for CASSQDGLAGGIGNTGELFF. The chain uses TRBV4-2 and TRBJ2-2; 14 positions match TRBD2. The CDR3 has 20 residues. The germline CDR1 and CDR2 sequences are LGHNA and YNFKEQ. The V and J ends lost 0 bases and 1 base, in that order; junction bases with no gene match: 7.

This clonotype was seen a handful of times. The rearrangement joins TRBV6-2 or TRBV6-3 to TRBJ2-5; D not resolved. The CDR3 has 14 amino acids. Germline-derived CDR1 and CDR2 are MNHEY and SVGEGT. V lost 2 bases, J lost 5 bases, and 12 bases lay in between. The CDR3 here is CASSYPTVMETQYF. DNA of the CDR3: TGTGCCAGCAGTTACCCCACGGTGATGGAGACCCAGTACTTC.

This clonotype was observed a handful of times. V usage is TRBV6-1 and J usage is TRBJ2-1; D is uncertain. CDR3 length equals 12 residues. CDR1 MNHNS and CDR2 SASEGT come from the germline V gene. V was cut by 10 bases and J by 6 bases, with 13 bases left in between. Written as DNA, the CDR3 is TGTGCCACAGCCGTAAGGGTCAATGAGCAGTTCTTC. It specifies CATAVRVNEQFF.

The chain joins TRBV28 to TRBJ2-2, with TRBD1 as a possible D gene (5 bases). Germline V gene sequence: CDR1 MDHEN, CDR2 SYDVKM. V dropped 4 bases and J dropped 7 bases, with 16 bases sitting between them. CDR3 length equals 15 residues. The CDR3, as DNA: TGTGCCAGCAGTTCGCTTACAGGATTTGGCGGGGAGCTGTTTTTT. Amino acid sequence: CASSSLTGFGGELFF. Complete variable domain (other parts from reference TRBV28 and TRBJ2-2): DVKVTQSSRYLVKRTGEKVFLECVQDMDHENMFWYRQDPGLGLRLIYFSYDVKMKEKGDIPEGYSVSREKKERFSLILESASTNQTSMYLCASSSLTGFGGELFFGEGSRLTVL.

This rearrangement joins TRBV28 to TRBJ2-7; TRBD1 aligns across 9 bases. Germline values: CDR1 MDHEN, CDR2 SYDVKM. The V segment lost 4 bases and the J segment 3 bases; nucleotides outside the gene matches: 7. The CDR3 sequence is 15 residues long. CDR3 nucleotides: TGTGCCAGCAGTTCTCCGGGACAGGGTGGCTACGAGCAGTACTTC. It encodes CASSSPGQGGYEQYF.

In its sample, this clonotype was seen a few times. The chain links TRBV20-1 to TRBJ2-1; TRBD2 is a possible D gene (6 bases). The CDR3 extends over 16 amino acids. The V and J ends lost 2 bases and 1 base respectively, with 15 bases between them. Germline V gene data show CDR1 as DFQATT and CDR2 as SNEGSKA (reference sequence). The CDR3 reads CSARSVLARSYNEQFF. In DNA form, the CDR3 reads TGCAGTGCTAGATCCGTTCTAGCGCGATCCTACAATGAGCAGTTCTTC.

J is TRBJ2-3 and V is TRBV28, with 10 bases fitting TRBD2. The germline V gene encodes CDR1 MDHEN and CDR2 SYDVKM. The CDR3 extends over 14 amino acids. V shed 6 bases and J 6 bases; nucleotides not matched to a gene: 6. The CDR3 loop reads CASRLAGLEDTQYF. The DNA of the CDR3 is TGTGCCAGCAGACTAGCGGGATTGGAGGATACGCAGTATTTT.

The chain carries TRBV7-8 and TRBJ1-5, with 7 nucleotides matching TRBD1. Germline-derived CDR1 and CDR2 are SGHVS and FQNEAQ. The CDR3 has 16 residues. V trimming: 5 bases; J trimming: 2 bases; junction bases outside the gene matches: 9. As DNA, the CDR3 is TGTGCCAGCAGCCCTAGGTTTACAGGGGGCAATCAGCCCCAGCATTTT. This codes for CASSPRFTGGNQPQHF.

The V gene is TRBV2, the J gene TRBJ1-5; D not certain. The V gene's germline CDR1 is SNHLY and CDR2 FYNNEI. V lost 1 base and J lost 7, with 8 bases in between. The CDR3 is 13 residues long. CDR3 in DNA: TGTGCCAGCAGTGAAGAGGAAAGGCAGCCCCAGCATTTT. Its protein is CASSEEERQPQHF.

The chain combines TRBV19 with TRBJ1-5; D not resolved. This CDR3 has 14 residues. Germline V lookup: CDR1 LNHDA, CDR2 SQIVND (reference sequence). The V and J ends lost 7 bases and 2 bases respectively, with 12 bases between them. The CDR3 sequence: CASNNAGGNQPQHF. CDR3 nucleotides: TGTGCCAGTAACAACGCGGGCGGCAATCAGCCCCAGCATTTT.

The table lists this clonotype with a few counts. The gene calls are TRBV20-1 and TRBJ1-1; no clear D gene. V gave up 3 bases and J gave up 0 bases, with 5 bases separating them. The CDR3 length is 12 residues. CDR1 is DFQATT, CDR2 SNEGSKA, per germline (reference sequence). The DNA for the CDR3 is TGCAGTGCTAGCCAGTTGAACACTGAAGCTTTCTTT. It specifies CSASQLNTEAFF.

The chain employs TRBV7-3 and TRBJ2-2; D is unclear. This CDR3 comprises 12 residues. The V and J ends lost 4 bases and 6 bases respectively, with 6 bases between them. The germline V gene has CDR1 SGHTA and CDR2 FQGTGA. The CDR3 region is CASSSNAGELFF. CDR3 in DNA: TGTGCCAGCAGCTCAAACGCCGGGGAGCTGTTTTTT.

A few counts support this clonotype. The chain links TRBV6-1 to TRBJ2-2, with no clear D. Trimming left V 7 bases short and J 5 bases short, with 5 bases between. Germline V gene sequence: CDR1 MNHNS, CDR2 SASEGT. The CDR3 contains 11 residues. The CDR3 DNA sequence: TGTGCCAGCACTTGGACCGGGGAGCTGTTTTTT. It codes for CASTWTGELFF.

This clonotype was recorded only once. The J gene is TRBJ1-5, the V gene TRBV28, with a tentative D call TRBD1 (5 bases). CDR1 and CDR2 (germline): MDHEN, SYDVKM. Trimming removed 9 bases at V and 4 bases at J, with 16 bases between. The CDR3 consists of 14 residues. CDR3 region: CASRTPGGNQPQHF. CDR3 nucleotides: TGTGCCAGTCGGACCCCCGGGGGGAATCAGCCCCAGCATTTT. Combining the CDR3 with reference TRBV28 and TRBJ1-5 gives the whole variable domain DVKVTQSSRYLVKRTGEKVFLECVQDMDHENMFWYRQDPGLGLRLIYFSYDVKMKEKGDIPEGYSVSREKKERFSLILESASTNQTSMYLCASRTPGGNQPQHFGDGTRLSIL.